This TCR beta chain was profiled in a study of blood T cells in healthy people across ages. Broader study findings: No one knew whether donors had CMV, which possibly confounded expanded clonotype changes.

Combining a sample-barcoded 5' primer with a J-beta primer mix, a second PCR ran for about 7 to 12 cycles. With 12 random nucleotides, a template-switch adaptor tagged each individual cDNA molecule. Each CDR3 protein gets one entry after TCRdb re-called the 5' RACE reads with MiXCR. Of 710,000 or so distinct CDR3 sequences listed, approximately 30% were seen once; the top ten hold less than 20%. This clonotype was observed many times. Antigen specificity is unknown. Ranging in age from roughly 6 to 90, the donors were healthy Caucasian individuals from Russia. Each of the donors had approximately 10 milliliters of peripheral blood drawn into EDTA-treated Vacutainer tubes. The junction had 6 bases not matched to a gene; V was cut back by 3 bases and J by 6 bases. CDR1 is ENHRY and CDR2 is SYGVKD in the germline V gene. The CDR3 has 14 amino acids.

V gene TRBV10-3 combines with J gene TRBJ2-7; 9 bases are shared with TRBD1. Sequenced material: blood. This TCR came from a woman older than 75 in good health. CDR3: CAISDMDRGFEQYF. The CDR3 nucleotides read TGTGCCATCAGTGACATGGACAGGGGTTTCGAGCAGTACTTC.